This T cell receptor beta chain was identified during a study of blood T cell repertoires in COVID-19. Study at large: The United States, Italy and Spain supplied acute and convalescent COVID-19 samples. PBMCs, B-cell-depleted T cells, or T cells were the source of the cDNA or gDNA that made up the material.

As originally analysed: Amplification from reference gene primers served as the basis for estimated nucleated cell counts. TCRdb's copy holds only in-frame clones and misses some; the assay was immunoSEQ multiplex PCR. D and trimming were read from the DNA, whereas the V and J calls and clone size are those reported in that table. The data show some 150,000 clones, approximately 80% seen once. This TCR was recovered from a human donor in a cohort sampled during active COVID-19. The sequenced material came from peripheral blood.

CDR3: CASSEDWDHGYTF. The CDR3 nucleotides are TGTGCCAGCAGTGAGGACTGGGATCATGGCTACACCTTC. V and J are TRBV6-1 and TRBJ1-2, with D hard to call. Germline-derived CDR1 and CDR2 are MNHNS and SASEGT. Trimming left V 3 bases short and J 6 bases short, with 11 bases between. This CDR3 spans 13 amino acids.